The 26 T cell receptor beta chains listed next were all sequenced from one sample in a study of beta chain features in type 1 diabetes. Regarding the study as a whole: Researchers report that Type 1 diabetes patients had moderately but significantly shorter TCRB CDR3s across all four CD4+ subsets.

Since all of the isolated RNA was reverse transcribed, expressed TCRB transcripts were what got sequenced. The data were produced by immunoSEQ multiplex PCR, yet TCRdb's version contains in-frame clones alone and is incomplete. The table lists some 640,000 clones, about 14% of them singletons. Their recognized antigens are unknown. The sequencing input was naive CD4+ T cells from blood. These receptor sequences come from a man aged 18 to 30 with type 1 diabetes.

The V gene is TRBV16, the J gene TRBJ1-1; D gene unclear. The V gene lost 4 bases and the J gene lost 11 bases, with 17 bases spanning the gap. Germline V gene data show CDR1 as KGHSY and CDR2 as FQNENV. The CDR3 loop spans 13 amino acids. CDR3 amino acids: CASSPRGRVGAFF. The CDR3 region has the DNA TGTGCCAGCAGCCCCCGTGGAAGGGTTGGGGCTTTCTTT. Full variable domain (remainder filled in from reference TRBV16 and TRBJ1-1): GEEVAQTPKHLVRGEGQKAKLYCAPIKGHSYVFWYQQVLKNEFKFLISFQNENVFDETGMPKERFSAKCLPNSPCSLEIQATKLEDSAVYFCASSPRGRVGAFFGQGTRLTVV.

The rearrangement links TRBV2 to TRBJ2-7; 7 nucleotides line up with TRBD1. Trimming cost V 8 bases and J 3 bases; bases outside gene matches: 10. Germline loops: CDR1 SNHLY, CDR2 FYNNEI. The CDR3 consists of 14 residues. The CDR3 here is CASSWTGRGYEQYF. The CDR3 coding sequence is TGTGCCAGCTCCTGGACAGGTCGAGGCTACGAGCAGTACTTC.

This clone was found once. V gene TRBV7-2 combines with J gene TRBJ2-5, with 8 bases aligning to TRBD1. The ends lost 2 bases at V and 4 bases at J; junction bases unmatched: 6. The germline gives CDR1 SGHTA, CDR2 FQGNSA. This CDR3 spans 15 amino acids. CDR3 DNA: TGTGCCAGCAGCTTAATGGGACAGGAGGGAGAGACCCAGTACTTC. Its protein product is CASSLMGQEGETQYF.

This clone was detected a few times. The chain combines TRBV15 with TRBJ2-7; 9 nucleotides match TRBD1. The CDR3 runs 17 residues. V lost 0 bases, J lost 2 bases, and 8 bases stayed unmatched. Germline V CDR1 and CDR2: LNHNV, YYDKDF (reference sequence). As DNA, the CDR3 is TGTGCCACCAGCAGAGATCTTATGGGACAGGGTCCCTACGAGCAGTACTTC. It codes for CATSRDLMGQGPYEQYF.

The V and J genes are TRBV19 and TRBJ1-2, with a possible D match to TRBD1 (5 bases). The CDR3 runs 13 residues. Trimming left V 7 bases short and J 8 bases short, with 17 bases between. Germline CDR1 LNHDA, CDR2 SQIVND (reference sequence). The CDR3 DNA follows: TGTGCCAGTACTGCGGGACGCCCCTGGGGCTACACCTTC. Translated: CASTAGRPWGYTF.

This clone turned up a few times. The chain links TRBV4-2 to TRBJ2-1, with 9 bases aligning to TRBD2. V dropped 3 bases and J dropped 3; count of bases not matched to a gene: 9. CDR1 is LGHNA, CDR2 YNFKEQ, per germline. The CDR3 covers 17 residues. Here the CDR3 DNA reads TGTGCCAGCAGCCAGGCCTCTAGCGGGAAAAACTACAATGAGCAGTTCTTC. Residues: CASSQASSGKNYNEQFF.

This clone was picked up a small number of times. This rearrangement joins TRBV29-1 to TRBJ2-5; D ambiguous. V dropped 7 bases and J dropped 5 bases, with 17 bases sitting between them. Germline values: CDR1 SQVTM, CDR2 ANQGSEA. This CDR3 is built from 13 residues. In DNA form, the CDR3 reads TGCAGCGCTTCCCGGACCGAGAGGGAGACCCAGTACTTC. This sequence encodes CSASRTERETQYF.

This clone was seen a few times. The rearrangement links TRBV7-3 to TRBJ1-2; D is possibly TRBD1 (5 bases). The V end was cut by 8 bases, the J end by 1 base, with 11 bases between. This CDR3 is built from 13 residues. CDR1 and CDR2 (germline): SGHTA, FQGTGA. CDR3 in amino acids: CASHSGVNYGYTF. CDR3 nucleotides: TGTGCCAGCCACTCGGGGGTTAACTATGGCTACACCTTC.

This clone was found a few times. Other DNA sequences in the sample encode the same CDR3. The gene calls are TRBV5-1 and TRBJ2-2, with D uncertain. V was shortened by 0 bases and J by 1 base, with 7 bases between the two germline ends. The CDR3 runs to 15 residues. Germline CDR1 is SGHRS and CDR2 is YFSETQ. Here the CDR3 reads CASSLGQVNTGELFF. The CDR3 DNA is TGCGCCAGCAGCTTGGGTCAGGTGAACACCGGGGAGCTGTTTTTT.

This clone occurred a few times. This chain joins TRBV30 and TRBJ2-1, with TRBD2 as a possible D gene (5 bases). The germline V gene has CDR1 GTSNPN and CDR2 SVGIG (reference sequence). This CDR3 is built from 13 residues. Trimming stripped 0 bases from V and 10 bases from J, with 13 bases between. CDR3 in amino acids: CAWSVTHRGEQFF. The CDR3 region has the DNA TGTGCCTGGAGTGTAACCCATAGAGGGGAGCAGTTCTTC.

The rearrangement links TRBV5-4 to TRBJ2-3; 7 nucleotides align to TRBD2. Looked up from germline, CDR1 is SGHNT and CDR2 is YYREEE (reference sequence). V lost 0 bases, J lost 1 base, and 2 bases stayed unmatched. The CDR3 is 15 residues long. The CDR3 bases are TGTGCCAGCAGCTTGGAGGCGGGGGGCACAGATACGCAGTATTTT. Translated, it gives CASSLEAGGTDTQYF.

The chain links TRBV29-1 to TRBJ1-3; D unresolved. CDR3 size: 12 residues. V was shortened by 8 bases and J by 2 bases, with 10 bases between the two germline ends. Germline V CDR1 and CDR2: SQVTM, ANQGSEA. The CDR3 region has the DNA TGCAGCTCTAGCGGGCCTGGAAACACCATATATTTT. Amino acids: CSSSGPGNTIYF.

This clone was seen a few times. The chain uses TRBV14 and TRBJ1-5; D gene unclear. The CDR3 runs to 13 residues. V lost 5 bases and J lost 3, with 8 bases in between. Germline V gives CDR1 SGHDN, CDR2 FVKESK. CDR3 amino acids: CASSFSPNQPQHF. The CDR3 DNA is TGTGCCAGCAGCTTTTCCCCCAATCAGCCCCAGCATTTT.

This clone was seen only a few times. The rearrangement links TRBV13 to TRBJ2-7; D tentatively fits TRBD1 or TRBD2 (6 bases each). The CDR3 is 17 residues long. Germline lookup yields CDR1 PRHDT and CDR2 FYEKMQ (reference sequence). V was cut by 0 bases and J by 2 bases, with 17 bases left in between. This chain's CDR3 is CASSLGDGRGGTYEQYF. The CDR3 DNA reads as TGTGCCAGCAGCTTAGGAGACGGGAGAGGGGGGACCTACGAGCAGTACTTC.

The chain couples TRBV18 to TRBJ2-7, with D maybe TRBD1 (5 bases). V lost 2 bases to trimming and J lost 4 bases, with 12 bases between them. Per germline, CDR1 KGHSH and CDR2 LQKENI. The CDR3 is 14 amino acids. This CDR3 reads CASSPAGLVYEQYF. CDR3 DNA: TGTGCCAGCTCACCAGCAGGGTTGGTTTACGAGCAGTACTTC.

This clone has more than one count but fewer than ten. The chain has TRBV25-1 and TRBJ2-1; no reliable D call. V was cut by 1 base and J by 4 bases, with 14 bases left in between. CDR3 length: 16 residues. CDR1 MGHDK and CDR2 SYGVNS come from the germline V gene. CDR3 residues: CASSEWRASGYNEQFF. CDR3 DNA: TGTGCCAGCAGTGAATGGAGAGCGTCTGGGTACAATGAGCAGTTCTTC.

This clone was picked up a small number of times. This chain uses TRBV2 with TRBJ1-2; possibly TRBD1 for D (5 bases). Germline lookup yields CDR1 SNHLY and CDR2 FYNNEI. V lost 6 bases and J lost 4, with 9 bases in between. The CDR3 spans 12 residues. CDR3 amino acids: CASRGVAYGYTF. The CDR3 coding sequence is TGTGCCAGCAGAGGGGTGGCCTATGGCTACACCTTC.

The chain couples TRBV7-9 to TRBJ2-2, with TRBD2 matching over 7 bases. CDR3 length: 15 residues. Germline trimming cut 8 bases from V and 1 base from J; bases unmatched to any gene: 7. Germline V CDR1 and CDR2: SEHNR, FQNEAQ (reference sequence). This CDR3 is CASSVAGVNTGELFF. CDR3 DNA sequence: TGTGCCAGCTCTGTGGCGGGGGTGAACACCGGGGAGCTGTTTTTT.

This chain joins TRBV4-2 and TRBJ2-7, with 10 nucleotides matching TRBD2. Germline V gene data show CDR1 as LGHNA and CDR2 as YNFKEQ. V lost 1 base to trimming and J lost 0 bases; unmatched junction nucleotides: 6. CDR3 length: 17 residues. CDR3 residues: CASSQGTSGTSSYEQYF. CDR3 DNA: TGTGCCAGCAGCCAAGGTACTAGCGGGACGAGCTCCTACGAGCAGTACTTC.

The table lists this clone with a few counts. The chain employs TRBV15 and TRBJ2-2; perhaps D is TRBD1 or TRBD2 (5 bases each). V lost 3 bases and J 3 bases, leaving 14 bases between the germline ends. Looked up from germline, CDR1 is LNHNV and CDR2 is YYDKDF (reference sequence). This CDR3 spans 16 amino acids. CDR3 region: CATSRALGTDTGELFF. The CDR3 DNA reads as TGTGCCACCAGCAGGGCCCTGGGGACGGACACCGGGGAGCTGTTTTTT. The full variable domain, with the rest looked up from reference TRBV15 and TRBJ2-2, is DAMVIQNPRYQVTQFGKPVTLSCSQTLNHNVMYWYQQKSSQAPKLLFHYYDKDFNNEADTPDNFQSRRPNTSFCFLDIRSPGLGDTAMYLCATSRALGTDTGELFFGEGSRLTVL.

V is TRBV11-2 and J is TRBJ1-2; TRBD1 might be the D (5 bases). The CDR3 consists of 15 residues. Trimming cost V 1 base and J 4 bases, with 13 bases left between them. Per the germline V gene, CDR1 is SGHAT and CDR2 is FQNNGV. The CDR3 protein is CASSLGFAGGYGYTF. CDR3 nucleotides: TGTGCCAGCAGCTTAGGATTTGCCGGGGGCTATGGCTACACCTTC. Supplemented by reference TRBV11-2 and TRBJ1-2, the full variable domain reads EAGVAQSPRYKIIEKRQSVAFWCNPISGHATLYWYQQILGQGPKLLIQFQNNGVVDDSQLPKDRFSAERLKGVDSTLKIQPAKLEDSAVYLCASSLGFAGGYGYTFGSGTRLTVV.

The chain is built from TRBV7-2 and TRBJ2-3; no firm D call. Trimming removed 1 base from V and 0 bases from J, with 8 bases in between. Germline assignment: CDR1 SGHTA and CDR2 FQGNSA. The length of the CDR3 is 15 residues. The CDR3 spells CASSLGSASTDTQYF. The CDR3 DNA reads TGTGCCAGCAGCTTAGGATCTGCTAGCACAGATACGCAGTATTTT.

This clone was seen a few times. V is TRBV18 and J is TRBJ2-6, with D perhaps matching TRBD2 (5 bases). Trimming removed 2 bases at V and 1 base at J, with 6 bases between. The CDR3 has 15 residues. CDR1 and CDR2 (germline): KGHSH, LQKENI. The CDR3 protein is CASSPGLSGANVLTF. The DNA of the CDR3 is TGTGCCAGCTCACCAGGACTGTCTGGGGCCAACGTCCTGACTTTC.

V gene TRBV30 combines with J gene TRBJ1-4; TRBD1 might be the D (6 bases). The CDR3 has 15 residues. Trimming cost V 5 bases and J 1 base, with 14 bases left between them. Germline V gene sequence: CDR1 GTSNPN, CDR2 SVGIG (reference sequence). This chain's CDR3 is CAWETGPGTNEKLFF. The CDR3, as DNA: TGTGCCTGGGAAACAGGGCCCGGAACTAATGAAAAACTGTTTTTT.

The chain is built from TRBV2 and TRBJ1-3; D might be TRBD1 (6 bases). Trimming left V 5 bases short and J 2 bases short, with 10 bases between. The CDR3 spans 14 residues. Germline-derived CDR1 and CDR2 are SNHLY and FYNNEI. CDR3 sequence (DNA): TGTGCCAGCAGTTCACAGGGACCTGGAAACACCATATATTTT. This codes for CASSSQGPGNTIYF. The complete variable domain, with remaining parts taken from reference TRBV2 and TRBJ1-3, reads EPEVTQTPSHQVTQMGQEVILRCVPISNHLYFYWYRQILGQKVEFLVSFYNNEISEKSEIFDDQFSVERPDGSNFTLKIRSTKLEDSAMYFCASSSQGPGNTIYFGEGSWLTVV.

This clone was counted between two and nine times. CDR3 protein: CASGRGYEQYF. In DNA, the CDR3 is TGTGCCAGCGGCAGGGGCTACGAGCAGTACTTC. The chain employs TRBV5-4 and TRBJ2-7, with D maybe TRBD1 (6 bases). This CDR3 is built from 11 residues. CDR1 SGHNT and CDR2 YYREEE come from the germline V gene (reference sequence). Trimming stripped 7 bases from V and 3 bases from J, with 8 bases between.